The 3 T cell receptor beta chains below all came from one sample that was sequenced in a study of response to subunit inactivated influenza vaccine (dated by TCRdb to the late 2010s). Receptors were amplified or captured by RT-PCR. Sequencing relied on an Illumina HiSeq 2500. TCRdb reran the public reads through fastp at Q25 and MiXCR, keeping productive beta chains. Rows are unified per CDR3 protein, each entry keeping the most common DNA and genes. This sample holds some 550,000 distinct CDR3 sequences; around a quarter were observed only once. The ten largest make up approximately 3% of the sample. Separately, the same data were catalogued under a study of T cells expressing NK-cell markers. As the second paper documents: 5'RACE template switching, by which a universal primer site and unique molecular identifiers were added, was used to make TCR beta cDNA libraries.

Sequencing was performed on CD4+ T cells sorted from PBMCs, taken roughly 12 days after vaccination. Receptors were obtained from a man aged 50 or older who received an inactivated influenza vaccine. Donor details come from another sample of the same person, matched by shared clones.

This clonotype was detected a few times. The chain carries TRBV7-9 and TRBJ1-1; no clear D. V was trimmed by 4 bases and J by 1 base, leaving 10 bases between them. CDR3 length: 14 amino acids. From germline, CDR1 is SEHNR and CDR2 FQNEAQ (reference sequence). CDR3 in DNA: TGTGCCAGCAGCTACGAGAGTAGGAACACTGAAGCTTTCTTT. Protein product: CASSYESRNTEAFF.

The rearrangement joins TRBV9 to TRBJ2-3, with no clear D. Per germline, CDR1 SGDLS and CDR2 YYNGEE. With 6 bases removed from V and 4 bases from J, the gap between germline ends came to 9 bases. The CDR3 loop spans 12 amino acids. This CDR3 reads CASTNRADTQYF. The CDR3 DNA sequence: TGTGCCAGCACCAATCGCGCAGATACGCAGTATTTT.

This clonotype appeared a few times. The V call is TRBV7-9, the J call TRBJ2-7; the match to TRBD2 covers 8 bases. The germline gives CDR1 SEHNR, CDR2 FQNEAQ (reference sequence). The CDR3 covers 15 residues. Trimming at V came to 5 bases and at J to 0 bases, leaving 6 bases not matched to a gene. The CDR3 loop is CASSPQSGSSYEQYF. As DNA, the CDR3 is TGTGCCAGCAGCCCCCAGAGCGGGAGCTCCTACGAGCAGTACTTC.